This passage covers 22 T cell receptor beta chains from one sample sequenced in a study of brain T cells in children with intractable seizures (dated by TCRdb to about 2021). This specimen's time point label, interpreted: blood from clinic visit 5 months post-surgery; TSC patient then seizure free. The library was obtained by the immunoSEQ multiplex PCR assay. TCRdb holds this immuneACCESS table with in-frame rearrangements only. Some clones are missing; in checked studies, unresolved V genes explain under half, and the rest has no known cause. For this sample the table gives about 340,000 clones, of which about 94% were detected only once. The ten largest clones take up 5% to 7% of the sample. This specimen was peripheral blood, taken less than 6 months after surgery. Receptors originate from a boy less than two years old with tuberous sclerosis and intractable seizures.

The chain has TRBV24-1 and TRBJ2-1; TRBD2 matches 9 bases. With 9 bases clipped from V and 8 bases from J, the junction kept 13 bases outside the gene matches. The CDR3 is 15 amino acids. CDR1 and CDR2 (germline): KGHDR, SFDVKD. DNA for the CDR3: TGTGCCACCGCCAGACTAGCGGAGCGGGCGCATGAGCAGTTCTTC. Its protein is CATARLAERAHEQFF.

The genes are TRBV11-2 and TRBJ2-5; D remains ambiguous. CDR3 size: 12 residues. The ends were cut back, 5 bases at V and 2 bases at J, with 6 bases in the middle. The germline gives CDR1 SGHAT, CDR2 FQNNGV. This CDR3 reads CASSLGQETQYF. CDR3 nucleotide sequence: TGTGCCAGCAGCCTAGGTCAAGAGACCCAGTACTTC. Looking up the rest from reference TRBV11-2 and TRBJ2-5 gives the full variable domain: EAGVAQSPRYKIIEKRQSVAFWCNPISGHATLYWYQQILGQGPKLLIQFQNNGVVDDSQLPKDRFSAERLKGVDSTLKIQPAKLEDSAVYLCASSLGQETQYFGPGTRLLVL.

This chain connects TRBV12-5 to TRBJ1-6, with D possibly matching TRBD1 (5 bases). Germline V gene data show CDR1 as LGHNT and CDR2 as FRNRAP. With 6 bases removed from V and 7 bases from J, the gap between germline ends came to 16 bases. This CDR3 is built from 15 residues. Here the CDR3 reads CASGPPGPGNSPLHF. Here the CDR3 DNA reads TGTGCTAGTGGCCCCCCAGGCCCAGGGAATTCACCCCTCCACTTT.

This clone was seen a single time. V and J are TRBV2 and TRBJ2-1; 13 nucleotides line up with TRBD2. Germline loops: CDR1 SNHLY, CDR2 FYNNEI. J lost 5 bases, V lost 6 bases, and 10 bases had no gene match. This CDR3 is built from 17 residues. CDR3 loop: CASSLTSGRALDNEQFF. As DNA, the CDR3 is TGTGCCAGCAGCCTTACTAGCGGGAGGGCGTTAGACAATGAGCAGTTCTTC.

The genes are TRBV29-1 and TRBJ2-3; D perhaps matches TRBD1 (6 bases). The germline gives CDR1 SQVTM, CDR2 ANQGSEA. The CDR3 consists of 18 residues. Trimming cost V 2 bases and J 4 bases, with 25 bases left between them. CDR3 bases: TGCAGCGTTGAATCAGGGGAACGGTTCTATACCTGGGCAGATACGCAGTATTTT. Translating gives CSVESGERFYTWADTQYF.

The chain carries TRBV6-2 or TRBV6-3 and TRBJ2-7; D gene uncertain. Germline lookup yields CDR1 MNHEY and CDR2 SVGEGT. The CDR3 extends over 15 amino acids. Trimming shortened V by 0 bases and J by 2 bases, and 11 bases separated the two germline ends. CDR3 in DNA: TGTGCCAGCAGTTACTCCACAGAGAGCCCCTACGAGCAGTACTTC. Residues: CASSYSTESPYEQYF.

The V gene is TRBV5-1, the J gene TRBJ2-7, with D possibly matching TRBD2 (5 bases). The germline gives CDR1 SGHRS, CDR2 YFSETQ. CDR3 length equals 14 residues. V lost 4 bases, J lost 0 bases, and 11 bases lay in between. In DNA, the CDR3 is TGCGCCAGCAGCCTAGCCGGGTCCTCCTACGAGCAGTACTTC. Translated, it gives CASSLAGSSYEQYF.

This chain connects TRBV30 to TRBJ2-7, with TRBD2 matching 10 bases. The CDR3 contains 14 residues. V lost 2 bases to trimming and J lost 0 bases; unmatched junction nucleotides: 1. Germline values: CDR1 GTSNPN, CDR2 SVGIG (reference sequence). The DNA for the CDR3 is TGTGCCTGGAGTAGCGGGGGGGCCTCCTACGAGCAGTACTTC. Its translation is CAWSSGGASYEQYF.

The chain recombines TRBV4-1 with TRBJ2-7; D gene ambiguous. In germline, CDR1 is MGHRA, CDR2 YSYEKL. The CDR3 loop spans 13 amino acids. Trimming left V 1 base short and J 3 bases short, with 7 bases between. The CDR3 reads CASSQVYSYEQYF. As DNA, the CDR3 is TGCGCCAGCAGCCAAGTATACAGCTACGAGCAGTACTTC.

The rearrangement links TRBV4-2 to TRBJ2-1, with D tentatively TRBD1 (5 bases). This CDR3 spans 12 amino acids. Germline CDR1 is LGHNA and CDR2 is YNFKEQ. V lost 5 bases to trimming and J lost 8 bases, with 10 bases between them. The CDR3: CASSFSRDEQFF. The CDR3 DNA reads TGTGCCAGCAGCTTTAGCAGGGATGAGCAGTTCTTC.

This chain uses TRBV7-2 with TRBJ1-2; D remains unclear. CDR3 length equals 14 residues. V dropped 3 bases and J dropped 5 bases, with 13 bases sitting between them. Germline values: CDR1 SGHTA, CDR2 FQGNSA. The DNA for the CDR3 is TGTGCCAGCAGCTTGGAGCCCAAGAGTTATGGCTACACCTTC. Translated, it gives CASSLEPKSYGYTF.

The chain links TRBV24-1 to TRBJ1-2; the match to TRBD1 covers 10 bases. CDR3 length: 20 amino acids. Trimming removed 9 bases from V and 8 bases from J; junction bases left unmatched: 29. In germline, CDR1 is KGHDR, CDR2 SFDVKD. The CDR3 is CATLKAPKHQPRQGAEGYTF. Here the CDR3 DNA reads TGTGCCACCTTAAAGGCCCCGAAACACCAACCCAGACAGGGGGCGGAAGGCTACACCTTC.

This clone was seen only once. The chain recombines TRBV7-9 with TRBJ1-6; TRBD1 agrees at 7 bases. The CDR3 length is 14 residues. CDR1 and CDR2 from the germline V gene are SEHNR and FQNEAQ (reference sequence). V shed 3 bases, J shed 6 bases, and the junction held 2 bases outside the gene matches. The DNA for the CDR3 is TGTGCCAGCAGCTTGGGGGACAGTAATTCACCCCTCCACTTT. Its protein product is CASSLGDSNSPLHF.

The chain uses TRBV5-6 and TRBJ2-1; weak D call: TRBD1 (6 bases). Deletions cut 1 base from V and 3 bases from J, with 17 bases between. Germline CDR1 and CDR2: SGHDT and YYEEEE. The CDR3 is 17 amino acids. The CDR3 DNA is TGTGCCAGCAGCTTGTTGATTCATATAGGGGGCTACAATGAGCAGTTCTTC. Encoded protein: CASSLLIHIGGYNEQFF.

The CDR3 DNA reads as TGTGCCACCAGCAGAGATCTAGGGCTAGCGGAGTTCTTC. Translating gives CATSRDLGLAEFF. The chain uses TRBV15 and TRBJ2-1, with 7 bases lining up with TRBD2. Germline V gene sequence: CDR1 LNHNV, CDR2 YYDKDF (reference sequence). The CDR3 is 13 residues long. The V gene end was trimmed by 0 bases and the J gene end by 14 bases; junction bases not matched to a gene: 7. Combining the CDR3 with reference TRBV15 and TRBJ2-1 gives the whole variable domain DAMVIQNPRYQVTQFGKPVTLSCSQTLNHNVMYWYQQKSSQAPKLLFHYYDKDFNNEADTPDNFQSRRPNTSFCFLDIRSPGLGDTAMYLCATSRDLGLAEFFGPGTRLTVL.

V gene TRBV24-1 combines with J gene TRBJ2-1; the D gene could be TRBD1 or TRBD2 (6 bases each). Trimming took 7 bases from V and 5 from J, leaving 11 bases between them. Germline CDR1 reads KGHDR; CDR2 reads SFDVKD. The CDR3 loop spans 13 amino acids. This CDR3 is CATRGAGNNEQFF. The CDR3 DNA sequence: TGTGCCACCAGGGGGGCGGGGAACAATGAGCAGTTCTTC.

With regard to this clone: This may be a read error: a much more frequent sequence differs by one nucleotide. The chain has TRBV9 and TRBJ2-2; 9 bases are shared with TRBD2. J gave up 7 bases and V 2 bases, and 9 bases lay outside the gene matches. In germline, CDR1 is SGDLS, CDR2 YYNGEE. The CDR3 is 16 amino acids. The CDR3 region has the DNA TGTGCCAGCAGCGTGAAACGCGGGGGGGCCGTCGGGGAGCTGTTTTTT. Encoded protein: CASSVKRGGAVGELFF.

The gene calls are TRBV6-5 and TRBJ2-1; D not certain. The CDR3 spans 15 residues. Trimming removed 3 bases at V and 0 bases at J, with 9 bases between. Germline lookup yields CDR1 MNHEY and CDR2 SVGAGI. CDR3 sequence: CASSYDPSSYNEQFF. The CDR3 nucleotides are TGTGCCAGCAGTTATGACCCGAGCTCCTACAATGAGCAGTTCTTC.

This rearrangement joins TRBV7-8 to TRBJ1-1, with D unresolved. V dropped 5 bases and J dropped 6 bases, with 19 bases sitting between them. This CDR3 has 15 residues. The germline V gene has CDR1 SGHVS and CDR2 FQNEAQ. The DNA of the CDR3 is TGTGCCAGCAGCCCCTGGGGAGGGCTGAGCCCTGAAGCTTTCTTT. Translation gives CASSPWGGLSPEAFF.

The chain carries TRBV6-5 and TRBJ2-7; D perhaps matches TRBD2 (6 bases). The CDR3 covers 15 residues. Germline lookup yields CDR1 MNHEY and CDR2 SVGAGI. Trimming took off 7 bases at V and 3 bases at J, with 19 bases between the two ends. The chain's CDR3 is CASNRGLNGDYEQYF. The CDR3 nucleotides read TGTGCCAGCAACCGGGGACTCAATGGGGACTACGAGCAGTACTTC.

The chain carries TRBV25-1 and TRBJ1-5; tentatively, D is TRBD1 (5 bases). The V end lost 1 base, the J end lost 0 bases, and 7 bases lay between the germline ends. CDR1 and CDR2 (germline): MGHDK, SYGVNS. This CDR3 region has 15 residues. The CDR3 spells CASSESQGSNQPQHF. The CDR3 DNA reads as TGTGCCAGCAGTGAATCGCAGGGTAGCAATCAGCCCCAGCATTTT.

V usage is TRBV7-3 and J usage is TRBJ1-2; 9 bases map to TRBD1. J was trimmed by 6 bases and V by 4 bases; bases with no gene match: 6. CDR1 and CDR2 from the germline V gene are SGHTA and FQGTGA. This CDR3 spans 14 amino acids. This chain's CDR3 is CASSSTGGVDGYTF. The CDR3 region has the DNA TGTGCCAGCAGCTCAACAGGGGGCGTTGATGGCTACACCTTC. The full variable domain, in which reference TRBV7-3 and TRBJ1-2 provide the parts outside the CDR3, is GAGVSQTPSNKVTEKGKYVELRCDPISGHTALYWYRQSLGQGPEFLIYFQGTGAADDSGLPNDRFFAVRPEGSVSTLKIQRTERGDSAVYLCASSSTGGVDGYTFGSGTRLTVV.